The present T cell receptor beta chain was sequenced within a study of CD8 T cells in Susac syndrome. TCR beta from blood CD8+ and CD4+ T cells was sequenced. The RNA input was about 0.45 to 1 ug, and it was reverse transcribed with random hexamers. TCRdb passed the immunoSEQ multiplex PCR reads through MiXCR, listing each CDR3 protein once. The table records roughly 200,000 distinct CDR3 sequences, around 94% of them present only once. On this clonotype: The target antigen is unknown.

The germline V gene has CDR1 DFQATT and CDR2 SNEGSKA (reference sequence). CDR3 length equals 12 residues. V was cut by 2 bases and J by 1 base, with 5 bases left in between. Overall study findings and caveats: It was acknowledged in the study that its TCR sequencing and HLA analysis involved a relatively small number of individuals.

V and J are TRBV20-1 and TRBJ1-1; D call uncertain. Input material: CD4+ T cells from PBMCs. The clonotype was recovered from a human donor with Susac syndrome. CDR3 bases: TGCAGTGCTAGACGTACGAACACTGAAGCTTTCTTT. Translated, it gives CSARRTNTEAFF.